These 29 T cell receptor beta chains originate from one sample sequenced in a study of shared clonotypes between healthy human individuals. Clones were sequenced by immunoSEQ multiplex PCR, and TCRdb holds only the in-frame ones, with some missing. The data hold 800,000 to 1,200,000 clones, with around 78% observed a single time. Sequenced: memory CD4+ T cells from PBMCs. Subset given: CD45RA-negative fraction. Every receptor here comes from a young man in good health. Some clones in this sample may be carry-over from other donors' samples.

This clone is a singleton in its sample. This chain connects TRBV7-9 to TRBJ1-2; 9 bases match TRBD1. Germline CDR1 and CDR2: SEHNR and FQNEAQ (reference sequence). This CDR3 has 15 residues. V dropped 3 bases and J dropped 1; count of bases not matched to a gene: 3. The CDR3 bases are TGTGCCAGCAGCTTCACGGGACAGGGTAACTATGGCTACACCTTC. Translated, it gives CASSFTGQGNYGYTF.

This clone has at least ten counts. V and J are TRBV19 and TRBJ2-1, with 7 bases that match TRBD1. CDR1 and CDR2 from the germline V gene are LNHDA and SQIVND (reference sequence). V lost 5 bases to trimming and J lost 5 bases; unmatched junction nucleotides: 12. CDR3 size: 16 residues. CDR3 sequence (DNA): TGTGCCAGTAGTCTTGCGGCGACAGGGAAAAACAATGAGCAGTTCTTC. It translates to CASSLAATGKNNEQFF.

This clone was observed a single time. The chain carries TRBV11-3 and TRBJ2-7, with a tentative D call TRBD1 (5 bases). The CDR3 is 13 amino acids. Germline-derived CDR1 and CDR2 are SGHNT and YENEEA. V shed 0 bases and J shed 6 bases, with 9 bases lying between them. CDR3 coding DNA: TGTGCCAGCAGCTTAGAGGAAGGGGCCGAGCAGTACTTC. Amino acids: CASSLEEGAEQYF.

The rearrangement uses TRBV2 and TRBJ2-2, with 7 bases that match TRBD1. Germline V gene data show CDR1 as SNHLY and CDR2 as FYNNEI. V was clipped by 3 bases and J by 5 bases; unmatched bases: 6. This CDR3 contains 15 residues. The CDR3 is CASSELGRGTGELFF. CDR3 DNA sequence: TGTGCCAGCAGTGAGCTAGGCAGGGGGACCGGGGAGCTGTTTTTT.

The genes are TRBV19 and TRBJ2-7, with D maybe TRBD1 (5 bases). The germline V gene has CDR1 LNHDA and CDR2 SQIVND (reference sequence). The CDR3 covers 14 residues. Deletions cut 3 bases from V and 2 bases from J, with 11 bases between. CDR3: CASSINRRTYEQYF. The CDR3 region has the DNA TGTGCCAGTAGTATCAACAGGCGTACCTACGAGCAGTACTTC.

The chain combines TRBV28 with TRBJ2-7; maybe TRBD2 (6 bases). Trimming stripped 6 bases from V and 3 bases from J, with 15 bases between. The CDR3 consists of 14 residues. The germline CDR1 and CDR2 sequences are MDHEN and SYDVKM. CDR3 sequence reads: CASREGSYGYEQYF. CDR3 in DNA: TGTGCCAGCAGGGAGGGCAGTTATGGCTACGAGCAGTACTTC.

J is TRBJ1-5 and V is TRBV7-2, with D perhaps TRBD1 (5 bases). The germline gives CDR1 SGHTA, CDR2 FQGNSA. Between the trimmed V and J ends, which lost 2 bases and 1 base, there was a span of 6 bases. This CDR3 contains 14 residues. CDR3 region: CASSLTGSNQPQHF. In DNA form, the CDR3 reads TGTGCCAGCAGCTTAACAGGAAGCAATCAGCCCCAGCATTTT.

For this clone: This sample also contains other DNA sequences that code for the same CDR3. This chain uses TRBV5-1 with TRBJ2-3; weak D call: TRBD2 (5 bases). Trimming stripped 4 bases from V and 2 bases from J, with 14 bases between. The CDR3 extends over 15 amino acids. CDR1 is SGHRS and CDR2 is YFSETQ in the germline V gene. The CDR3 is CASSLPSGDTDTQYF. CDR3 DNA sequence: TGCGCCAGCAGCCTCCCTTCCGGGGACACAGATACGCAGTATTTT.

The chain is built from TRBV29-1 and TRBJ1-1, with D perhaps TRBD1 (5 bases). Germline CDR1 is SQVTM and CDR2 is ANQGSEA. V lost 4 bases and J 11 bases, leaving 14 bases between the germline ends. The CDR3 has 11 amino acids. The CDR3: CSVVRPGTAFF. CDR3 sequence (DNA): TGCAGCGTTGTTCGTCCGGGGACCGCTTTCTTT.

The CDR3 nucleotides are TGTGCCAGCAGAGACTTAGCGGGATGGAACACCGGGGAGCTGTTTTTT. It yields the protein CASRDLAGWNTGELFF. V gene TRBV7-9 combines with J gene TRBJ2-2; 8 positions match TRBD2. Trimming at V came to 6 bases and at J to 1 base, leaving 7 bases not matched to a gene. CDR3 size: 16 residues. The germline CDR1 and CDR2 sequences are SEHNR and FQNEAQ (reference sequence).

The chain joins TRBV6-6 to TRBJ1-1; D is perhaps TRBD1 (5 bases). This CDR3 is built from 15 residues. V lost 2 bases and J 2 bases, leaving 12 bases between the germline ends. Germline CDR1 and CDR2: MNHNY and SVGAGI (reference sequence). The CDR3 nucleotides read TGTGCCAGCAGTTACCCCGGGACGAGAAACACTGAAGCTTTCTTT. Its protein is CASSYPGTRNTEAFF.

The rearrangement links TRBV19 to TRBJ1-4; the D is unclear. The CDR3 covers 14 residues. V lost 3 bases and J 7 bases, leaving 12 bases between the germline ends. Germline CDR1 reads LNHDA; CDR2 reads SQIVND (reference sequence). The CDR3 sequence: CASSMATVGEKLFF. CDR3 sequence (DNA): TGTGCCAGTAGTATGGCTACAGTAGGTGAAAAACTGTTTTTT.

The V and J genes are TRBV30 and TRBJ2-1; D gene ambiguous. V lost 0 bases and J lost 6, with 15 bases in between. Germline V gives CDR1 GTSNPN, CDR2 SVGIG (reference sequence). The CDR3 is 15 amino acids. Here the CDR3 DNA reads TGTGCCTGGAGTGTTGACGATCACCCATCCAATGAGCAGTTCTTC. This gives the protein CAWSVDDHPSNEQFF.

This sequence joins TRBV5-4 and TRBJ2-5; possibly TRBD1 for D (5 bases). This CDR3 is built from 17 residues. Germline V CDR1 and CDR2: SGHNT, YYREEE (reference sequence). V lost 4 bases to trimming and J lost 5 bases, with 24 bases between them. The CDR3 sequence: CASSHGWTTTNRETQYF. CDR3 sequence (DNA): TGTGCCAGCAGCCACGGGTGGACCACAACGAACAGGGAGACCCAGTACTTC.

This clone has only one observation. The chain recombines TRBV7-9 with TRBJ2-2; 8 nucleotides line up with TRBD1. Germline trimming cut 5 bases from V and 5 bases from J; bases unmatched to any gene: 7. Looked up from germline, CDR1 is SEHNR and CDR2 is FQNEAQ (reference sequence). The CDR3 loop spans 15 amino acids. CDR3 in amino acids: CASSRLDRVTGELFF. CDR3 DNA sequence: TGTGCCAGCAGCCGACTGGACAGGGTAACCGGGGAGCTGTTTTTT.

The V gene is TRBV6-1, the J gene TRBJ1-4; a possible D gene is TRBD1 (6 bases). The CDR3 runs 14 residues. The ends were cut back, 1 base at V and 5 bases at J, with 8 bases in the middle. Per germline, CDR1 MNHNS and CDR2 SASEGT. The chain's CDR3 is CASSEEGTNEKLFF. In DNA form, the CDR3 reads TGTGCCAGCAGTGAAGAGGGGACAAATGAAAAACTGTTTTTT.

The gene calls are TRBV5-4 and TRBJ1-2; the match to TRBD1 covers 10 bases. Germline assignment: CDR1 SGHNT and CDR2 YYREEE (reference sequence). This CDR3 region has 17 residues. V shed 4 bases, J shed 1 base, and the junction held 10 bases outside the gene matches. The CDR3 coding sequence is TGTGCCAGCAGCAGGCGACAGGGGGCAACGATTAACTATGGCTACACCTTC. It yields the protein CASSRRQGATINYGYTF.

This clone was observed a few times. This chain joins TRBV29-1 and TRBJ2-5; D is unresolved. The J call is in doubt because the DNA end fits TRBJ2-7 better. The CDR3 sequence is 12 residues long. Germline V gene data show CDR1 as SQVTM and CDR2 as ANQGSEA. The CDR3 protein is CSAGPQAYEQYF. The DNA for the CDR3 is TGCAGCGCTGGACCTCAGGCCTACGAGCAGTACTTC.

The rearrangement uses TRBV27 and TRBJ1-2, with 9 bases that match TRBD1. The V segment lost 7 bases and the J segment 7 bases; nucleotides outside the gene matches: 10. Germline values: CDR1 MNHEY, CDR2 SMNVEV (reference sequence). This CDR3 contains 14 residues. CDR3 region: CASTRDRVSGGYTF. CDR3 sequence (DNA): TGTGCCAGCACAAGGGACAGGGTCAGTGGTGGCTACACCTTC.

The chain links TRBV2 to TRBJ1-3; TRBD1 matches at 8 bases. Germline assignment: CDR1 SNHLY and CDR2 FYNNEI. Unmatched junction bases numbered 15, after V lost 9 bases and J lost 2 bases. This CDR3 comprises 17 residues. The CDR3 is CASRTGRILGAGNTIYF. Here the CDR3 DNA reads TGTGCCAGTCGGACAGGGAGGATTCTAGGAGCTGGAAACACCATATATTTT.

This chain uses TRBV6-1 with TRBJ2-7; D gene ambiguous. V lost 1 base and J 4 bases, leaving 8 bases between the germline ends. The CDR3 has 13 residues. Germline V gene sequence: CDR1 MNHNS, CDR2 SASEGT. Here the CDR3 reads CASSEVNQYEQYF. The CDR3 nucleotides are TGTGCCAGCAGTGAAGTCAACCAATACGAGCAGTACTTC.

The V and J genes are TRBV18 and TRBJ2-5; tentative D call: TRBD1 (5 bases). Trimming left V 5 bases short and J 4 bases short, with 17 bases between. The CDR3 runs to 15 residues. Germline lookup yields CDR1 KGHSH and CDR2 LQKENI. The CDR3 protein is CASSTSREFGETQYF. The CDR3 nucleotides read TGTGCCAGCTCAACGTCCAGGGAATTTGGAGAGACCCAGTACTTC.

This chain joins TRBV15 and TRBJ2-7; the D is unclear. The CDR3 consists of 12 residues. The V end lost 8 bases, the J end lost 2 bases, and 10 bases lay between the germline ends. Germline CDR1 and CDR2: LNHNV and YYDKDF (reference sequence). The CDR3 region has the DNA TGTGCCACCGCGGACGGCACCTACGAGCAGTACTTC. Translating gives CATADGTYEQYF.

Comments on this clone: This may be a read error: a much more frequent sequence differs by one nucleotide. The chain carries TRBV7-9 and TRBJ2-3; no clear D gene. From germline, CDR1 is SEHNR and CDR2 FQNEAQ (reference sequence). V gave up 3 bases and J gave up 6 bases, with 4 bases separating them. This CDR3 is 11 amino acids long. The DNA for the CDR3 is TGTGCCAGCAGCTTCGGGGATACGCAGTATTTT. Amino acids: CASSFGDTQYF. Based on the CDR3 plus reference TRBV7-9 and TRBJ2-3, the full variable domain is DTGVSQNPRHKITKRGQNVTFRCDPISEHNRLYWYRQTLGQGPEFLTYFQNEAQLEKSRLLSDRFSAERPKGSFSTLEIQRTEQGDSAMYLCASSFGDTQYFGPGTRLTVL.

The J gene is TRBJ2-2, the V gene TRBV7-3, with 9 nucleotides matching TRBD2. The CDR3 sequence is 16 residues long. The germline gives CDR1 SGHTA, CDR2 FQGTGA. V trimming: 5 bases; J trimming: 6 bases; junction bases outside the gene matches: 10. The CDR3, as DNA: TGTGCCAGCAGCCTTTTAGGCGGGAGGGCCCCCGGGGAGCTGTTTTTT. Encoded protein: CASSLLGGRAPGELFF.

A few counts support this clone. This rearrangement joins TRBV9 to TRBJ2-4; 9 positions match TRBD1. Per the germline V gene, CDR1 is SGDLS and CDR2 is YYNGEE. There are 17 residues in the CDR3. J was trimmed by 0 bases and V by 4 bases; bases with no gene match: 8. The DNA of the CDR3 is TGTGCCAGCAGCCCGCGGGGACAGGGAGTAGCCAAAAACATTCAGTACTTC. This encodes CASSPRGQGVAKNIQYF.

The J gene is TRBJ2-5, the V gene TRBV18; TRBD2 matches 11 bases. Trimming removed 10 bases from V and 3 bases from J; junction bases left unmatched: 10. CDR3 length: 15 residues. Germline CDR1 reads KGHSH; CDR2 reads LQKENI. This CDR3 is CATALAGGHKETQYF. The CDR3, as DNA: TGTGCCACTGCGCTAGCGGGAGGCCATAAAGAGACCCAGTACTTC.

The CDR3 loop reads CASSLVTSGTDEQFF. CDR3 DNA sequence: TGCGCCAGCAGCTTGGTGACTAGCGGGACGGATGAGCAGTTCTTC. V is TRBV5-1 and J is TRBJ2-1, with 11 bases identical to TRBD2. The CDR3 sequence is 15 residues long. Losses at the gene ends were 0 bases for V and 8 bases for J; bases not matched to a gene: 4. Germline V gene sequence: CDR1 SGHRS, CDR2 YFSETQ.

The chain employs TRBV5-6 and TRBJ2-1, with 12 positions matching TRBD2. The CDR3 has 14 residues. Germline trimming cut 4 bases from V and 7 bases from J; bases unmatched to any gene: 3. Germline CDR1 and CDR2: SGHDT and YYEEEE. This CDR3 reads CASSPLAGGNEQFF. DNA for the CDR3: TGTGCCAGCAGCCCACTAGCGGGGGGAAATGAGCAGTTCTTC.